This T cell receptor beta chain was recovered during a study of T-cell reconstitution after alpha-beta-depleted transplantation in children. Preparation of the TCRbeta library was carried out with unique molecular identifiers. TCRdb re-analysed the PCR reads in MiXCR, keeping a single row per CDR3 protein. The table records 200,000 to 300,000 distinct CDR3 sequences, roughly 23% of them present only once. The CDR3 is 15 amino acids. CDR1 and CDR2 from the germline V gene are MGHDK and SYGVNS. V was cut by 4 bases and J by 9 bases, with 19 bases left in between. This clonotype was seen at least ten times.

The sequences come from PBMCs, collected before TCRalphabeta/CD19-depleted stem cell transplant. The receptor comes from a girl aged 2-10 years with Fanconi anemia, due to receive a stem cell transplant. The rearrangement uses TRBV25-1 and TRBJ2-1, with a possible D match to TRBD1 (5 bases). This CDR3 reads CASSGAVQGTGEQFF. CDR3 DNA: TGTGCCAGCAGTGGGGCCGTTCAGGGAACGGGTGAGCAGTTCTTC. Based on the CDR3 plus reference TRBV25-1 and TRBJ2-1, the full variable domain is EADIYQTPRYLVIGTGKKITLECSQTMGHDKMYWYQQDPGMELHLIHYSYGVNSTEKGDLSSESTVSRIRTEHFPLTLESARPSHTSQYLCASSGAVQGTGEQFFGPGTRLTVL.